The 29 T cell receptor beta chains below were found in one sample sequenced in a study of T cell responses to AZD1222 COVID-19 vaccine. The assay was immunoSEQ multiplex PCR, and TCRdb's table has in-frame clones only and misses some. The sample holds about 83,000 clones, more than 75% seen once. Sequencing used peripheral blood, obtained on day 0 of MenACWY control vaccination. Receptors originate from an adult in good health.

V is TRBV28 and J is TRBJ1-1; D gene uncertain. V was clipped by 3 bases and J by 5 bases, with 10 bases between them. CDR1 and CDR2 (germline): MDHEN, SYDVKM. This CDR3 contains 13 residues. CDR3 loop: CASSLNGGTEAFF. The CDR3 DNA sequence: TGTGCCAGCAGTTTGAACGGAGGTACTGAAGCTTTCTTT.

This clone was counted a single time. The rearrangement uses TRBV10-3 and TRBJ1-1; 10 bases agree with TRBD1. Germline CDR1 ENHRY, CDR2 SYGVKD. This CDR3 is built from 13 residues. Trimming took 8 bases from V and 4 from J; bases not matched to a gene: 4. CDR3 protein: CAIERDRGTEAFF. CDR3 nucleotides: TGTGCCATCGAGCGGGACAGGGGCACTGAAGCTTTCTTT.

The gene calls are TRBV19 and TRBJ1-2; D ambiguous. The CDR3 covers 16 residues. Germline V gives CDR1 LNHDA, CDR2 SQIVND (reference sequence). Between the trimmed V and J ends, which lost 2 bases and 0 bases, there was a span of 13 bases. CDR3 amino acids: CASSINPKGANYGYTF. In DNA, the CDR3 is TGTGCCAGTAGTATAAACCCAAAGGGAGCTAACTATGGCTACACCTTC. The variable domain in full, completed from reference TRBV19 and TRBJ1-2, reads DGGITQSPKYLFRKEGQNVTLSCEQNLNHDAMYWYRQDPGQGLRLIYYSQIVNDFQKGDIAEGYSVSREKKESFPLTVTSAQKNPTAFYLCASSINPKGANYGYTFGSGTRLTVV.

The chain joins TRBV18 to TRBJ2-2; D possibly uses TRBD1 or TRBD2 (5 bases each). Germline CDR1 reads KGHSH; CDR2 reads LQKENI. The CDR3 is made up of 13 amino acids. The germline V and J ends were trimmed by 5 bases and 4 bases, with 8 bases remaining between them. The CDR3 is CASSGGGTGELFF. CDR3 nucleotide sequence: TGTGCCAGCTCAGGTGGGGGCACCGGGGAGCTGTTTTTT.

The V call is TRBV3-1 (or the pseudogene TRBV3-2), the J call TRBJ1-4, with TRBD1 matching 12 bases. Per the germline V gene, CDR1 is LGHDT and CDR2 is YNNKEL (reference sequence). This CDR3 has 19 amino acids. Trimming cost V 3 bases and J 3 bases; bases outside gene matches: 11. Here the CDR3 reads CASSHSLWGQGAPNEKLFF. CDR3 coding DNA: TGTGCCAGCAGCCATAGCCTCTGGGGACAGGGGGCTCCTAATGAAAAACTGTTTTTT.

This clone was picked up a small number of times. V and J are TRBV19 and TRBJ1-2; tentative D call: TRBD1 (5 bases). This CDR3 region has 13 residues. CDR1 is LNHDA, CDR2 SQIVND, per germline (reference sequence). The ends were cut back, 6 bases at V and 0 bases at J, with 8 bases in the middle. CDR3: CASSLTANYGYTF. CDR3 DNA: TGTGCCAGTAGCCTGACAGCTAACTATGGCTACACCTTC.

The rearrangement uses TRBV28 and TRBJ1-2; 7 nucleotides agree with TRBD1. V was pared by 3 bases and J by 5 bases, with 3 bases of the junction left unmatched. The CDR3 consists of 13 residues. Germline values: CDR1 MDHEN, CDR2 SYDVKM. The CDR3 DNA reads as TGTGCCAGCAGTTTGGGACAGCTTTATGGCTACACCTTC. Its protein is CASSLGQLYGYTF.

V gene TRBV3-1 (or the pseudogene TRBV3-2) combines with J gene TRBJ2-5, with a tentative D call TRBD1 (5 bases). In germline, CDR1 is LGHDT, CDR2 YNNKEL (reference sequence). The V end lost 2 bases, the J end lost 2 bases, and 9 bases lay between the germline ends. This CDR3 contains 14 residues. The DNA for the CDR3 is TGTGCCAGCAGCCAACAGGGATGGCAAGAGACCCAGTACTTC. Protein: CASSQQGWQETQYF.

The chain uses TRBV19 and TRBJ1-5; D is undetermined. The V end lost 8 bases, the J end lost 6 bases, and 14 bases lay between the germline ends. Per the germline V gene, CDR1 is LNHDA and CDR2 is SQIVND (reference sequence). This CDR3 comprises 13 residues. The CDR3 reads CASSSAASQPQHF. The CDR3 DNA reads TGTGCCAGTTCATCGGCAGCAAGTCAGCCCCAGCATTTT.

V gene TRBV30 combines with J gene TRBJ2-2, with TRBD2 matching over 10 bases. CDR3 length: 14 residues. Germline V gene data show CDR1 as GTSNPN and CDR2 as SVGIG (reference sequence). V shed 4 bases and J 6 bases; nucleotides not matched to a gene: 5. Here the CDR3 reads CAWTAGGPPGELFF. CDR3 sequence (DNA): TGTGCCTGGACAGCGGGAGGGCCCCCCGGGGAGCTGTTTTTT.

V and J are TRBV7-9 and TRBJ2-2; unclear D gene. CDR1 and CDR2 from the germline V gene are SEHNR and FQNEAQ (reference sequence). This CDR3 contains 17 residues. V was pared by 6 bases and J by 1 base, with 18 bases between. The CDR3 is CASRRDTDDLNTGELFF. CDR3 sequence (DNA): TGTGCCAGCAGACGAGATACGGATGACTTGAACACCGGGGAGCTGTTTTTT.

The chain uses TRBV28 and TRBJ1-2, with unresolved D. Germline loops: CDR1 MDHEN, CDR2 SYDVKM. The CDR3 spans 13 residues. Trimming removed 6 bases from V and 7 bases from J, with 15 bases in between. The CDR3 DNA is TGTGCCAGCAGCCCTCCGTCGGGGTCTGGCTACACCTTC. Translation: CASSPPSGSGYTF.

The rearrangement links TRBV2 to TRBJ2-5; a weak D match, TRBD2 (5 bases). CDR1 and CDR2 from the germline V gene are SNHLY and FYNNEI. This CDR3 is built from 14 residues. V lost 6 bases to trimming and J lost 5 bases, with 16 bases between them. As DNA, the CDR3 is TGTGCCAGCAGCCCCGAACTAGGGCTGGAGACCCAGTACTTC. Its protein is CASSPELGLETQYF.

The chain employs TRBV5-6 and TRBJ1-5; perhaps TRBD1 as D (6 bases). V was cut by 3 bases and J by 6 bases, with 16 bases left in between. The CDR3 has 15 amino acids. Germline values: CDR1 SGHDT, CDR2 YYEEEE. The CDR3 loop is CASSSPNKGGQPQHF. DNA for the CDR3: TGTGCCAGCAGCTCACCTAACAAGGGGGGTCAGCCCCAGCATTTT. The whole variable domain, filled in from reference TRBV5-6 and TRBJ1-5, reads DAGVTQSPTHLIKTRGQQVTLRCSPKSGHDTVSWYQQALGQGPQFIFQYYEEEERQRGNFPDRFSGHQFPNYSSELNVNALLLGDSALYLCASSSPNKGGQPQHFGDGTRLSIL.

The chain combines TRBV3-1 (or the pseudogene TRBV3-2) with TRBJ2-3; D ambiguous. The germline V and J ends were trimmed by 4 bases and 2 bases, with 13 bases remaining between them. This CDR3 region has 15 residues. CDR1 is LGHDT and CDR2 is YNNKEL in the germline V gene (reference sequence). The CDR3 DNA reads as TGTGCCAGCAGCCTCGATAGGGATCACACAGATACGCAGTATTTT. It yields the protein CASSLDRDHTDTQYF.

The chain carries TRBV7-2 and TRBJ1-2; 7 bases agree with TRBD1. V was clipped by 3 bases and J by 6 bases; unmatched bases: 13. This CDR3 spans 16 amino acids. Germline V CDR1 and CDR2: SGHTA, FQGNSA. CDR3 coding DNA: TGTGCCAGCAGCTTCTACCAACTTGACAGGGCGAATGGCTACACCTTC. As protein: CASSFYQLDRANGYTF.

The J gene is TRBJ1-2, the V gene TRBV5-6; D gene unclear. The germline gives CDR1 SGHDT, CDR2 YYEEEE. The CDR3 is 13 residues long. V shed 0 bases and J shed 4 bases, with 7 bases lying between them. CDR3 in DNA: TGTGCCAGCAGCTTGGCCGGCGGCTATGGCTACACCTTC. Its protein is CASSLAGGYGYTF.

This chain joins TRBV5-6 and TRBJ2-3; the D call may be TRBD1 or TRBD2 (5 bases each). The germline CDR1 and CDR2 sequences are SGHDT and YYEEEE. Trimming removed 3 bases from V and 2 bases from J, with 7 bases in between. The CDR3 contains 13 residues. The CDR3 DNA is TGTGCCAGCAGCTGGGACCACACAGATACGCAGTATTTT. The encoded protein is CASSWDHTDTQYF.

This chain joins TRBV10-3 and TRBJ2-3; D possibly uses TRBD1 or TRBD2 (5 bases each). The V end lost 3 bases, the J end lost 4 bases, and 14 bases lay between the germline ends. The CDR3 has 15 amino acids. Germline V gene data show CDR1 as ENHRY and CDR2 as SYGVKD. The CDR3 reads CAISEPTTAADTQYF. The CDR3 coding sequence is TGTGCCATCAGTGAACCGACGACAGCGGCAGATACGCAGTATTTT.

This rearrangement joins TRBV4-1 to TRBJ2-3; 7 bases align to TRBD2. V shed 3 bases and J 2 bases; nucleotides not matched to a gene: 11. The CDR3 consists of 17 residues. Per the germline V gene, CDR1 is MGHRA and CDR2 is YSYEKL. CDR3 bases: TGCGCCAGCAGCCAGCACTCACTAGCGAGCATCACAGATACGCAGTATTTT. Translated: CASSQHSLASITDTQYF.

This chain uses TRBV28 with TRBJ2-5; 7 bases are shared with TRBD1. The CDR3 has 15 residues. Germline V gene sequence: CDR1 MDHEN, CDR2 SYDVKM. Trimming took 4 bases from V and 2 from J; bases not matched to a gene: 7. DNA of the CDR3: TGTGCCAGCAGTTCCGGACAGGCAGCACAAGAGACCCAGTACTTC. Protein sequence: CASSSGQAAQETQYF.

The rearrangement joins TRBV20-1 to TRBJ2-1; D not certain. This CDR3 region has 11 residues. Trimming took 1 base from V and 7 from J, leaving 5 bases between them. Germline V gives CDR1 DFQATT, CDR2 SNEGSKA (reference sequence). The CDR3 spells CSARAVNEQFF. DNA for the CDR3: TGCAGTGCTAGAGCGGTGAATGAGCAGTTCTTC.

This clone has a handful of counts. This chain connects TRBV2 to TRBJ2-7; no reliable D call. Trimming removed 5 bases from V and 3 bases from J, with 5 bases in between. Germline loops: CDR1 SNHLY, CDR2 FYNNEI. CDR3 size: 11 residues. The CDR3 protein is CASSYSYEQYF. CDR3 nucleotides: TGTGCCAGCAGTTACAGCTACGAGCAGTACTTC.

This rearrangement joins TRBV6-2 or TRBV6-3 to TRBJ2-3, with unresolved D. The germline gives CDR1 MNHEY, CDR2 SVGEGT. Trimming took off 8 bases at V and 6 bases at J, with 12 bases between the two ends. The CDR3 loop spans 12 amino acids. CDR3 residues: CASGLPVDTQYF. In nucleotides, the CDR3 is TGTGCCAGCGGCCTCCCGGTTGATACGCAGTATTTT.

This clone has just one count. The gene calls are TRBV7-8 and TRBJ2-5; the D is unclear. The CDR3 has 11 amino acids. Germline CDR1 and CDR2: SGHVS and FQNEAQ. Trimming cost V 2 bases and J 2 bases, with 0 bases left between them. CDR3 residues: CASSLQETQYF. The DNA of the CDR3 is TGTGCCAGCAGCTTACAAGAGACCCAGTACTTC.

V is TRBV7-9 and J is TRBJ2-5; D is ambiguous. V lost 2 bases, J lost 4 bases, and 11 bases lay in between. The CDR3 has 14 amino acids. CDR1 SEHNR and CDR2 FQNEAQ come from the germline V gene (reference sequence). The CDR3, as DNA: TGTGCCAGCAGCTTACGTTACCTAAGAGAGACCCAGTACTTC. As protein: CASSLRYLRETQYF.

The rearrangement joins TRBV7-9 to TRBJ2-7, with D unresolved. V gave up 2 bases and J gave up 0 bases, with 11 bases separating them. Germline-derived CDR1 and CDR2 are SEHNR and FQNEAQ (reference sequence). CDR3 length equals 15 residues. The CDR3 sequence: CASSLPPPSSYEQYF. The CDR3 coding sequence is TGTGCCAGCAGCTTACCGCCCCCCAGCTCCTACGAGCAGTACTTC.

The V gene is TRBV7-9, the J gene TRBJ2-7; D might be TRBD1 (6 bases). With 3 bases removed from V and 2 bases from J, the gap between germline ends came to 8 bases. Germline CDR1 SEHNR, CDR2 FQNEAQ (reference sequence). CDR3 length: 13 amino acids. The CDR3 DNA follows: TGTGCCAGCAGCTTCAGACAGGCCTACGAGCAGTACTTC. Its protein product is CASSFRQAYEQYF.

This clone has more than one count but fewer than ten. The CDR3 region has the DNA TGCAGTGCTAGTAAGGGTACCGGGGAGCTGTTTTTT. It yields the protein CSASKGTGELFF. This chain connects TRBV20-1 to TRBJ2-2; no clear D gene. This CDR3 is 12 amino acids long. V was pared by 3 bases and J by 5 bases, with 7 bases between. Per the germline V gene, CDR1 is DFQATT and CDR2 is SNEGSKA (reference sequence).